This T cell receptor beta chain was retrieved from a study of T cell changes during pregnancy in multiple sclerosis. The CDR3 contains 16 residues. Germline V gene sequence: CDR1 MDHEN, CDR2 SYDVKM. The V gene end was trimmed by 4 bases and the J gene end by 3 bases; junction bases not matched to a gene: 7. Libraries were prepared by immunoSEQ multiplex PCR; TCRdb keeps only in-frame clonotypes and omits some of them. The table lists about 15,000 clones, approximately 86% of them singletons. The TCR sequence derives from a female donor with multiple sclerosis, enrolled in a pregnancy study. The chain has TRBV28 and TRBJ2-1, with 9 nucleotides matching TRBD2. Sequencing used CD8+ T cells from peripheral blood mononuclear cells, obtained in the first trimester of pregnancy. The DNA for the CDR3 is TGTGCCAGCAGTTCTATAGCGGGAGCGCTCTACAATGAGCAGTTCTTC. Amino acid sequence: CASSSIAGALYNEQFF.